The 21 T cell receptor beta chains below come from one sample, sequenced in a study of T cell repertoires in cytomegalovirus infection. TCRdb used MiXCR to reprocess the reads, holding one entry per CDR3 protein. This sample has around 78,000 distinct CDR3 sequences, with 35% to 50% found just once. Which antigens these TCRs recognize remains unknown. This sample comprised CD8+ T cells from cultured PBMCs, obtained from culture after CMV antigen stimulation. These receptors all come from a human donor in good health (CMV status not recorded). Some clones in this sample may be carry-over from other donors' samples.

The V gene is TRBV7-2, the J gene TRBJ2-7; D uncertain. Germline CDR1 reads SGHTA; CDR2 reads FQGNSA. The CDR3 is made up of 13 amino acids. V dropped 5 bases and J dropped 8 bases, with 16 bases sitting between them. CDR3 amino acids: CASSPRPLLKQYF. CDR3 coding DNA: TGTGCCAGCAGCCCAAGACCTCTACTTAAGCAGTACTTC.

This clonotype was found a few times. The chain carries TRBV7-6 and TRBJ2-5; 13 positions agree with TRBD2. Germline CDR1 reads SGHVS; CDR2 reads FNYEAQ. V lost 3 bases, J lost 5 bases, and 3 bases stayed unmatched. This CDR3 is built from 15 residues. The chain's CDR3 is CASSFGTSGEETQYF. CDR3 coding DNA: TGTGCCAGCAGCTTCGGGACTAGCGGGGAGGAGACCCAGTACTTC.

The V call is TRBV11-2, the J call TRBJ2-7; D ambiguous. V lost 5 bases and J lost 4, with 12 bases in between. Germline-derived CDR1 and CDR2 are SGHAT and FQNNGV. CDR3 length: 13 residues. CDR3 sequence (DNA): TGTGCCAGCAGCACAAGCCCCAATTACGAGCAGTACTTC. This encodes CASSTSPNYEQYF.

This chain uses TRBV11-1 with TRBJ2-7; 8 nucleotides line up with TRBD1. This CDR3 has 15 residues. Germline CDR1 and CDR2: SGHAT and FQDESV (reference sequence). J gave up 2 bases and V 2 bases, and 5 bases lay outside the gene matches. The CDR3 sequence: CASSLSQGVTYEQYF. CDR3 sequence (DNA): TGTGCCAGCAGCTTATCACAGGGGGTGACCTACGAGCAGTACTTC.

This clonotype appeared once. The gene calls are TRBV29-1 and TRBJ2-1; the D gene is possibly TRBD2 (5 bases). V lost 2 bases and J 4 bases, leaving 18 bases between the germline ends. Germline CDR1 and CDR2: SQVTM and ANQGSEA. The CDR3 consists of 16 residues. CDR3 residues: CSVESPERKTYNEQFF. Written as DNA, the CDR3 is TGCAGCGTTGAATCCCCAGAGCGGAAGACATACAATGAGCAGTTCTTC.

This clonotype was detected a few times. The rearrangement uses TRBV20-1 and TRBJ2-1; the match to TRBD2 covers 14 bases. From germline, CDR1 is DFQATT and CDR2 SNEGSKA (reference sequence). V was pared by 3 bases and J by 1 base, with 8 bases of the junction left unmatched. The CDR3 is 18 amino acids. This CDR3 is CSARGLAGAIGSYNEQFF. CDR3 DNA: TGCAGTGCTAGGGGACTAGCGGGGGCCATTGGATCCTACAATGAGCAGTTCTTC.

The chain has TRBV19 and TRBJ2-3, with TRBD2 matching over 9 bases. The ends lost 2 bases at V and 5 bases at J; junction bases unmatched: 11. CDR3 length equals 17 residues. Germline V gene lookup returns CDR1 LNHDA and CDR2 SQIVND (reference sequence). DNA of the CDR3: TGTGCCAGTAGTATAAGGGGGCTAGCGGGGAGGCAAGATACGCAGTATTTT. Its translation is CASSIRGLAGRQDTQYF.

The chain carries TRBV11-2 and TRBJ2-4; 9 bases line up with TRBD2. J lost 16 bases, V lost 4 bases, and 11 bases had no gene match. The germline CDR1 and CDR2 sequences are SGHAT and FQNNGV. The CDR3 runs 13 residues. The CDR3 DNA follows: TGTGCCAGCAGCTCGGTCTCTGCGGGGGGGCCATACTTC. Its translation is CASSSVSAGGPYF.

V and J are TRBV11-1 and TRBJ1-1; the match to TRBD1 covers 9 bases. The V and J ends lost 3 bases and 6 bases, in that order; junction bases with no gene match: 8. The CDR3 is made up of 15 amino acids. Germline values: CDR1 SGHAT, CDR2 FQDESV (reference sequence). The CDR3 nucleotides read TGTGCCAGCAGCTTCTTACGGGACAGGGTTTCTGAAGCTTTCTTT. Amino acid sequence: CASSFLRDRVSEAFF.

This clonotype appeared a few times. V usage is TRBV6-1 and J usage is TRBJ2-5, with 7 bases matching TRBD2. CDR1 MNHNS and CDR2 SASEGT come from the germline V gene. CDR3 length equals 15 residues. The trim removed 7 bases at V and 2 bases at J, leaving 10 bases unmatched. The chain's CDR3 is CASTPSPGGQETQYF. CDR3 DNA sequence: TGTGCCAGCACCCCCTCGCCGGGGGGACAAGAGACCCAGTACTTC.

A note on this clonotype: A much larger clone differs by one base, so this may be a read error. This chain joins TRBV7-6 and TRBJ1-3; no clear D. The CDR3 consists of 15 residues. CDR1 is SGHVS, CDR2 FNYEAQ, per germline. The CDR3 sequence is CANSSGGGTGNTIYF. The CDR3 bases are TGTGCCAACAGCTCCGGAGGAGGTACTGGAAACACCATATATTTT.

This clonotype was found a few times. This chain uses TRBV29-1 with TRBJ1-1; D unclear. The germline V gene has CDR1 SQVTM and CDR2 ANQGSEA. V shed 3 bases and J shed 8 bases, with 7 bases lying between them. The CDR3 runs 10 residues. In nucleotides, the CDR3 is TGCAGCGTTGACCTCTCCGAAGCTTTCTTT. Protein sequence: CSVDLSEAFF.

This chain joins TRBV7-2 and TRBJ2-1, with D unclear. V was shortened by 1 base and J by 9 bases, with 7 bases between the two germline ends. The CDR3 is 12 residues long. Germline CDR1 SGHTA, CDR2 FQGNSA. In DNA form, the CDR3 reads TGTGCCAGCAGCTTAGGGAATGGTGAGCAGTTCTTC. It specifies CASSLGNGEQFF. The full variable domain, its missing parts supplied by reference TRBV7-2 and TRBJ2-1, is GAGVSQSPSNKVTEKGKDVELRCDPISGHTALYWYRQSLGQGLEFLIYFQGNSAPDKSGLPSDRFSAERTGGSVSTLTIQRTQQEDSAVYLCASSLGNGEQFFGPGTRLTVL.

The chain combines TRBV5-6 with TRBJ1-6; 10 bases agree with TRBD1. V lost 4 bases, J lost 3 bases, and 1 base stayed unmatched. The V gene's germline CDR1 is SGHDT and CDR2 YYEEEE. CDR3 length: 15 amino acids. This CDR3 is CASSGDRGYNSPLHF. The CDR3 DNA reads as TGTGCCAGCAGCGGGGACAGGGGCTATAATTCACCCCTCCACTTT.

This clonotype was seen a few times. The V call is TRBV7-6, the J call TRBJ2-1; 9 bases are shared with TRBD2. Germline assignment: CDR1 SGHVS and CDR2 FNYEAQ. This CDR3 region has 15 residues. The V segment lost 5 bases and the J segment 4 bases; nucleotides outside the gene matches: 6. This CDR3 is CASSPLAGEYNEQFF. The CDR3 DNA reads as TGTGCCAGCAGCCCCTTAGCGGGGGAGTACAATGAGCAGTTCTTC.

The rearrangement uses TRBV27 and TRBJ1-1; D remains unclear. There are 15 residues in the CDR3. Per germline, CDR1 MNHEY and CDR2 SMNVEV (reference sequence). Trimming pared 1 base from V and 0 bases from J, leaving 9 bases between. CDR3 in amino acids: CASSLWSGLNTEAFF. Written as DNA, the CDR3 is TGTGCCAGCAGTTTATGGTCAGGCCTGAACACTGAAGCTTTCTTT.

The table lists this clonotype with a few counts. This chain connects TRBV7-6 to TRBJ2-1; 10 bases map to TRBD2. The CDR3 is made up of 19 amino acids. CDR1 is SGHVS, CDR2 FNYEAQ, per germline. The J segment lost 4 bases and the V segment lost 5 bases, leaving 17 bases of the junction unmatched. The CDR3 spells CASSGLERGGHRNYNEQFF. The CDR3 DNA sequence: TGTGCCAGCAGCGGCTTAGAGCGGGGGGGGCACAGGAATTACAATGAGCAGTTCTTC.

The gene calls are TRBV7-6 and TRBJ2-7; D not resolved. From germline, CDR1 is SGHVS and CDR2 FNYEAQ. Trimming stripped 5 bases from V and 2 bases from J, with 13 bases between. The CDR3 length is 14 residues. CDR3: CASSPLEVTYEQYF. DNA for the CDR3: TGTGCCAGCAGCCCACTTGAAGTGACCTACGAGCAGTACTTC.

This clonotype was found a few times. The DNA of the CDR3 is TGTGCCAGCAGTTATATAGGGACTAGCGGCACAGATACGCAGTATTTT. Residues: CASSYIGTSGTDTQYF. V gene TRBV6-2 or TRBV6-3 combines with J gene TRBJ2-3; TRBD2 agrees at 10 bases. Losses at the gene ends were 3 bases for V and 1 base for J; bases not matched to a gene: 4. Germline CDR1 and CDR2: MNHEY and SVGEGT. The CDR3 is 16 residues long.

The chain carries TRBV2 and TRBJ1-1; D not resolved. CDR3 length equals 12 residues. Per germline, CDR1 SNHLY and CDR2 FYNNEI. With 6 bases removed from V and 4 bases from J, the gap between germline ends came to 9 bases. DNA for the CDR3: TGTGCCAGCAGGGGAAAGATCACTGAAGCTTTCTTT. Its translation: CASRGKITEAFF.

The V call is TRBV6-2 or TRBV6-3, the J call TRBJ2-7, with D tentatively TRBD2 (6 bases). Trimming cost V 2 bases and J 0 bases, with 11 bases left between them. The CDR3 is 15 residues long. Germline loops: CDR1 MNHEY, CDR2 SVGEGT. In nucleotides, the CDR3 is TGTGCCAGCAGTTACCGCCCGGGAGTCTCCTACGAGCAGTACTTC. Amino acid sequence: CASSYRPGVSYEQYF.